The present TCR beta chain was sequenced within a study of T cells after yellow fever vaccination. This clonotype was seen more than once but under ten times. A single record per CDR3 protein comes from TCRdb applying MiXCR to the 5' RACE reads. The repertoire holds about 400,000 distinct CDR3 sequences, approximately 5.7% seen once, with over 12% in the top ten. The CDR3 has 14 residues. Germline lookup yields CDR1 SGHRS and CDR2 YFSETQ. V shed 4 bases and J shed 5 bases, with 15 bases lying between them. Specimen: PBMCs, collected 5 days after the yellow fever booster vaccination. The chain employs TRBV5-1 and TRBJ1-1, with TRBD1 as a possible D gene (5 bases). The sequence derives from a man under 40 who received the YFV17D yellow fever vaccine. CDR3 in DNA: TGCGCCAGCAGCATACCAGGGTTAGGGACTGAAGCTTTCTTT. As protein: CASSIPGLGTEAFF.